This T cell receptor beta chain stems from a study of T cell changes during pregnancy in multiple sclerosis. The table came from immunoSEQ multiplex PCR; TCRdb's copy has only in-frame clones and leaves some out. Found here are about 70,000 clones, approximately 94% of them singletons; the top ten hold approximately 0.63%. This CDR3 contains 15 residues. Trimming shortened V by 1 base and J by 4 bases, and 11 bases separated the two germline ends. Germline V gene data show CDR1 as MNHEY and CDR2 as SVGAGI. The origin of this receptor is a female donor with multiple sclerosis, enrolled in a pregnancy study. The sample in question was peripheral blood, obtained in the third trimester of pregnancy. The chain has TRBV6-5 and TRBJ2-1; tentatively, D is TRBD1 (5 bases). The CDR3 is CASSYYGAQYNEQFF. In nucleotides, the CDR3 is TGTGCCAGCAGTTACTATGGGGCTCAATACAATGAGCAGTTCTTC.